Reported below is one T cell receptor beta chain. Germline-derived CDR1 and CDR2 are LNHDA and SQIVND (reference sequence). Trimming left V 5 bases short and J 3 bases short, with 11 bases between. The CDR3 is 13 amino acids. The data stem from a study of T cell clones after liver transplantation. Study-wide background: Samples came from ITN030ST, which attempted immunosuppression withdrawal within 2 years of liver transplantation.

Repertoires were generated with immunoSEQ multiplex PCR, while TCRdb's copy carries only in-frame clones and drops some. The repertoire holds 65,000 to 70,000 clones, with about 92% as singletons. Sequenced material: CD4+ T cells from blood, taken less than 27 months after liver transplant. The clonotype was recovered from a human patient who received a liver transplant. The graft donor may be the source of some T cells. The genes are TRBV19 and TRBJ2-7; unclear D gene. In nucleotides, the CDR3 is TGTGCCAGTAGTCTCTACCTAAACTACGAGCAGTACTTC. Translated: CASSLYLNYEQYF.